This is a list of T cell receptor beta chains from one sample in a study of identical twins. One entry per CDR3 protein, called by TCRdb with MiXCR from the 5' RACE reads. Among roughly 710,000 distinct CDR3 sequences listed, roughly 6% were seen once. The sample comprised naive T cells sorted from blood. These TCRs come from a man younger than 30 in good health. The CDR3 runs from the conserved cysteine through the conserved F or W. A D gene is named only where the DNA matches it firmly. Where a row states a size, it is once, few, many or the class of an expanded clone; other rows omit it.

V gene,J gene,D gene,clone size,CDR3 DNA,CDR3 protein
TRBV15,TRBJ2-7,TRBD2,many,TGTGCCACCAGCAGGGAACTAGCGGGAGCATCCCACGAGCAGTACTTC,CATSRELAGASHEQYF
TRBV4-3,TRBJ2-3,.,many,TGCGCCAGCAGCCAAGATAGGCAGGGCTACCCTTCGGATACGCAGTATTTT,CASSQDRQGYPSDTQYF
TRBV29-1,TRBJ2-3,.,many,TGCAGCGTCGCGGATGTACAGGGTGTGCCTTCGGATACGCAGTATTTT,CSVADVQGVPSDTQYF
TRBV3-1,TRBJ2-3,TRBD1,.,TGTGCCAGCAGCGCAACAGGGGTCCAAGCAGATACGCAGTATTTT,CASSATGVQADTQYF
TRBV6-1,TRBJ2-1,TRBD2,many,TGTGCCAGCAGCCCAGCGGGAGGGTGGTACAATGAGCAGTTCTTC,CASSPAGGWYNEQFF
TRBV10-3,TRBJ2-5,.,many,TGTGCCATCAGTGATTTAGACAGACTATCCCAGTACTTC,CAISDLDRLSQYF
TRBV18,TRBJ2-4,.,few,TGTGCCAGCTCAGCCCAGGCCGACCGACAGTACTTC,CASSAQADRQYF
TRBV4-1,TRBJ2-2,.,.,TGCGCCAGCAGCCAAGGGCCGGGGGAGAGTACCGGGGAGCTGTTTTTT,CASSQGPGESTGELFF
TRBV12-3/TRBV12-4,TRBJ2-6,TRBD1,.,TGTGCCAGCAGTTTTATGTTGGGACAGGGGCCCTCTGGGGCCAACGTCCTGACTTTC,CASSFMLGQGPSGANVLTF
TRBV12-3/TRBV12-4,TRBJ2-5,.,many,TGTGCCAGCAGTTTCTTAGGACAGCAAGAGACCCAGTACTTC,CASSFLGQQETQYF
TRBV7-2,TRBJ1-3,.,many,TGTGCCAGCAGCTCCCTGGGAGCCGGAAACACCATATATTTT,CASSSLGAGNTIYF
TRBV24-1,TRBJ2-2,.,.,TGTGCCACCGGCAGGCCGAACACCGGGGAGCTGTTTTTT,CATGRPNTGELFF
TRBV5-1,TRBJ2-3,TRBD2,many,TGCGCCAGCAGCCCGACTAGCGGGGGGGATACGCAGTATTTT,CASSPTSGGDTQYF
TRBV11-2,TRBJ1-1,.,.,TGTGCCAGCAGCTTTTCTGGGAGAAACACTGAAGCTTTCTTT,CASSFSGRNTEAFF
TRBV5-1,TRBJ2-7,TRBD1,many,TGCGCCAGCAGAACAGGGGGGTCCTACGAGCAGTACTTC,CASRTGGSYEQYF
TRBV5-6,TRBJ2-1,.,many,TGTGCCAGCAGCTTTATAGGTCGTGACAATGAGCAGTTCTTC,CASSFIGRDNEQFF
TRBV28,TRBJ2-1,TRBD2,many,TGTGCCAGCCAGAGACTAGCGGGATCGCGAGAGCAGTTCTTC,CASQRLAGSREQFF
TRBV12-3/TRBV12-4,TRBJ1-3,.,many,TGTGCCAGCAGTTTAGGCCCGTCAAACACCATATATTTT,CASSLGPSNTIYF
TRBV6-1,TRBJ2-2,TRBD2,.,TGTGCCAGCAGTGGACTAGCGGGAAGGACCGGGGAGCTGTTTTTT,CASSGLAGRTGELFF